The 22 T cell receptor beta chains below come from one sample, sequenced in a study of shared clonotypes between healthy human individuals. TCRdb keeps only in-frame clones here, not all; method: immunoSEQ multiplex PCR. The sample lists about 510,000 clones, around 74% seen once, with 10% to 15% in the top ten. The sequencing sample was made of PBMCs. These receptors were collected from a woman between 35 and 50 years old in good health. Some clones in this sample may be carry-over from other donors' samples.

This clone was seen only once. The rearrangement joins TRBV7-9 to TRBJ2-7, with D uncertain. The CDR3 extends over 15 amino acids. Trimming left V 5 bases short and J 5 bases short, with 19 bases between. CDR1 and CDR2 (germline): SEHNR, FQNEAQ (reference sequence). DNA of the CDR3: TGTGCCAGCAGCCACCCGCCGAGGCGAGAGGACGAGCAGTACTTC. This encodes CASSHPPRREDEQYF. Full variable domain (outside the CDR3, taken from reference TRBV7-9 and TRBJ2-7): DTGVSQNPRHKITKRGQNVTFRCDPISEHNRLYWYRQTLGQGPEFLTYFQNEAQLEKSRLLSDRFSAERPKGSFSTLEIQRTEQGDSAMYLCASSHPPRREDEQYFGPGTRLTVT.

The V and J genes are TRBV18 and TRBJ1-3; 9 bases agree with TRBD1. The CDR3 consists of 15 residues. Germline-derived CDR1 and CDR2 are KGHSH and LQKENI. The trim removed 6 bases at V and 2 bases at J, leaving 5 bases unmatched. The CDR3 loop reads CASSLQGAPGNTIYF. The CDR3 region has the DNA TGTGCCAGCTCGTTACAGGGGGCCCCTGGAAACACCATATATTTT.

The chain is built from TRBV11-1 and TRBJ2-5, with TRBD1 as a possible D gene (5 bases). Per germline, CDR1 SGHAT and CDR2 FQDESV (reference sequence). CDR3 length: 14 amino acids. V was clipped by 3 bases and J by 4 bases, with 12 bases between them. In nucleotides, the CDR3 is TGTGCCAGCAGCTTTAACCAGGGTGCAGAGACCCAGTACTTC. This translates into CASSFNQGAETQYF.

The chain couples TRBV7-2 to TRBJ2-3, with D possibly TRBD2 on 5 matching bases. From germline, CDR1 is SGHTA and CDR2 FQGNSA. This CDR3 region has 13 residues. Trimming cost V 5 bases and J 2 bases, with 8 bases left between them. CDR3 DNA: TGTGCCAGCAGCAGGGAGTTCACAGATACGCAGTATTTT. Translation gives CASSREFTDTQYF.

This chain links TRBV30 with TRBJ1-2; weak D call: TRBD1 (6 bases). The V gene's germline CDR1 is GTSNPN and CDR2 SVGIG (reference sequence). The CDR3 is 14 amino acids. V was shortened by 4 bases and J by 4 bases, with 16 bases between the two germline ends. The CDR3 reads CAWKGQGLIYGYTF. The CDR3 nucleotides are TGTGCCTGGAAGGGTCAGGGGCTGATCTATGGCTACACCTTC.

In this sample, this clone turned up a few times. The chain couples TRBV6-5 to TRBJ2-7, with 9 bases lining up with TRBD1. V gave up 6 bases and J gave up 4 bases; unmatched junction bases: 4. The CDR3 has 13 amino acids. Germline-derived CDR1 and CDR2 are MNHEY and SVGAGI. The CDR3, as DNA: TGTGCCAGCAGGGGACAGGGACTGTACGAGCAGTACTTC. Translation gives CASRGQGLYEQYF.

This clone was picked up a small number of times. The V and J genes are TRBV29-1 and TRBJ1-1; D is unresolved. V shed 4 bases and J shed 3 bases, with 9 bases lying between them. Germline CDR1 reads SQVTM; CDR2 reads ANQGSEA. The CDR3 runs to 12 residues. CDR3 nucleotide sequence: TGCAGCGTTGCCAGTCACTACACTGAAGCTTTCTTT. It yields the protein CSVASHYTEAFF.

Ten or more counts support this clone. Other DNA sequences in this specimen translate into the identical CDR3. V and J are TRBV7-3 and TRBJ2-5, with 8 bases fitting TRBD1. Trimming at V came to 5 bases and at J to 4 bases, leaving 3 bases not matched to a gene. CDR3 size: 13 residues. Germline V gene sequence: CDR1 SGHTA, CDR2 FQGTGA. The CDR3 coding sequence is TGTGCCAGCAGCCCTGGACAGGGAGAGACCCAGTACTTC. Translated, it gives CASSPGQGETQYF.

The rearrangement links TRBV11-1 to TRBJ2-1; 10 bases align to TRBD2. The V gene end was trimmed by 5 bases and the J gene end by 6 bases; junction bases not matched to a gene: 10. This CDR3 spans 16 amino acids. Germline lookup yields CDR1 SGHAT and CDR2 FQDESV (reference sequence). CDR3 residues: CASSPFSGRAGNEQFF. CDR3 bases: TGTGCCAGCAGCCCCTTCAGCGGGAGGGCGGGCAATGAGCAGTTCTTC.

The chain couples TRBV7-8 to TRBJ2-3; the match to TRBD1 covers 10 bases. This CDR3 spans 14 amino acids. The V and J ends lost 4 bases and 3 bases, in that order; junction bases with no gene match: 1. Germline lookup yields CDR1 SGHVS and CDR2 FQNEAQ. The CDR3 DNA reads TGTGCCAGCAGCTCGGGACAGGGGACAGATACGCAGTATTTT. It encodes CASSSGQGTDTQYF.

In this sample, this clone turned up many times. The rearrangement joins TRBV4-2 to TRBJ1-5; D is ambiguous. This CDR3 has 15 residues. Germline CDR1 is LGHNA and CDR2 is YNFKEQ. Trimming stripped 0 bases from V and 2 bases from J, with 8 bases between. The CDR3 DNA reads TGTGCCAGCAGCCAAGAGTTTTGGGGCAATCAGCCCCAGCATTTT. Translation gives CASSQEFWGNQPQHF.

This rearrangement joins TRBV15 to TRBJ2-6; possibly TRBD1 or TRBD2 for D (5 bases each). Trimming cost V 2 bases and J 0 bases, with 14 bases left between them. Germline V gene data show CDR1 as LNHNV and CDR2 as YYDKDF (reference sequence). The CDR3 covers 18 residues. The CDR3 sequence is CATSRTGRISSGANVLTF. CDR3 in DNA: TGTGCCACCAGCAGAACGGGACGGATCAGCTCTGGGGCCAACGTCCTGACTTTC.

This sequence joins TRBV5-6 and TRBJ2-3; TRBD2 agrees at 7 bases. Germline V gene lookup returns CDR1 SGHDT and CDR2 YYEEEE. The CDR3 contains 15 residues. With 6 bases clipped from V and 3 bases from J, the junction kept 10 bases outside the gene matches. The CDR3 region is CASTTGTSATDTQYF. In DNA form, the CDR3 reads TGTGCCAGCACCACCGGCACTAGCGCGACAGATACGCAGTATTTT.

The V gene is TRBV27, the J gene TRBJ2-1, with TRBD2 matching 10 bases. Germline CDR1 and CDR2: MNHEY and SMNVEV (reference sequence). Trimming took 3 bases from V and 9 from J; bases not matched to a gene: 17. The CDR3 has 18 amino acids. The CDR3 nucleotides are TGTGCCAGCAGTTTGAGACTAGCGGGTTGGGACGGGTCCGGTGAGCAGTTCTTC. Protein sequence: CASSLRLAGWDGSGEQFF.

V gene TRBV5-1 combines with J gene TRBJ2-5; possible D gene TRBD2, 6 bases. Trimming shortened V by 1 base and J by 3 bases, and 10 bases separated the two germline ends. This CDR3 is 14 amino acids long. Germline V gene lookup returns CDR1 SGHRS and CDR2 YFSETQ. The CDR3: CASSLYGGEETQYF. The CDR3 DNA sequence: TGCGCCAGCAGCTTGTACGGGGGAGAAGAGACCCAGTACTTC.

In the case of this clone: The sample has other DNA sequences that encode this CDR3 too. V is TRBV11-2 and J is TRBJ1-6; D is undetermined. Germline-derived CDR1 and CDR2 are SGHAT and FQNNGV. The V end was cut by 3 bases, the J end by 5 bases, with 8 bases between. The CDR3 has 14 amino acids. The CDR3: CASSFSGDNSPLHF. CDR3 nucleotides: TGTGCCAGCAGCTTCTCCGGGGATAATTCACCCCTCCACTTT.

The genes are TRBV27 and TRBJ2-1, with D uncertain. Germline CDR1 is MNHEY and CDR2 is SMNVEV (reference sequence). The CDR3 extends over 13 amino acids. V lost 4 bases and J lost 8, with 12 bases in between. The CDR3 spells CASSSFYIDEQFF. The CDR3 DNA sequence: TGTGCCAGCAGTTCATTTTATATCGATGAGCAGTTCTTC.

This chain joins TRBV4-1 and TRBJ2-2; 7 bases match TRBD1. CDR3 length: 16 residues. Germline-derived CDR1 and CDR2 are MGHRA and YSYEKL. V shed 4 bases, J shed 4 bases, and the junction held 9 bases outside the gene matches. CDR3 region: CASSRLQGSTTGELFF. The CDR3 DNA is TGCGCCAGCAGCCGCCTACAGGGGTCGACCACCGGGGAGCTGTTTTTT.

The chain is built from TRBV6-5 and TRBJ2-1; D may be TRBD1 (6 bases). This CDR3 region has 15 residues. V was clipped by 3 bases and J by 0 bases, with 9 bases between them. Germline V CDR1 and CDR2: MNHEY, SVGAGI. CDR3 sequence reads: CASSYGGYSYNEQFF. DNA for the CDR3: TGTGCCAGCAGTTATGGGGGCTACTCCTACAATGAGCAGTTCTTC.

The table lists this clone with a count of one. Here the CDR3 reads CASTWWGQGVETQYF. The DNA for the CDR3 is TGCGCCAGCACCTGGTGGGGACAGGGGGTAGAGACCCAGTACTTC. V is TRBV5-1 and J is TRBJ2-5, with 11 bases that match TRBD1. Germline CDR1 reads SGHRS; CDR2 reads YFSETQ. Germline trimming cut 6 bases from V and 4 bases from J; bases unmatched to any gene: 8. CDR3 length equals 15 residues. The full variable domain, its missing parts supplied by reference TRBV5-1 and TRBJ2-5, is KAGVTQTPRYLIKTRGQQVTLSCSPISGHRSVSWYQQTPGQGLQFLFEYFSETQRNKGNFPGRFSGRQFSNSRSEMNVSTLELGDSALYLCASTWWGQGVETQYFGPGTRLLVL.

There are a few counts of this clone. The chain employs TRBV7-6 and TRBJ1-2, with D possibly TRBD1 on 5 matching bases. The CDR3 covers 15 residues. Germline CDR1 reads SGHVS; CDR2 reads FNYEAQ. The ends were cut back, 1 base at V and 5 bases at J, with 14 bases in the middle. CDR3 region: CASSLEGDSPYGYTF. CDR3 coding DNA: TGTGCCAGCAGCTTAGAAGGAGACAGCCCGTATGGCTACACCTTC.

The chain uses TRBV5-1 and TRBJ2-5; D call uncertain. V was pared by 3 bases and J by 0 bases, with 12 bases between. In germline, CDR1 is SGHRS, CDR2 YFSETQ. The CDR3 is 15 amino acids. CDR3 sequence (DNA): TGCGCCAGCAGCTCCGCCGAAGAGTACCAAGAGACCCAGTACTTC. This sequence encodes CASSSAEEYQETQYF.